This is a list of T cell receptor beta chains from one sample in a study of control samples from healthy donors and cancer patients. The repertoire was sequenced with immunoSEQ multiplex PCR; TCRdb's copy has only in-frame clones and lacks some. There are approximately 100,000 clones in the sample; about 90% occur only once, and 13% to 15% lies in the top ten. Input material: blood. These receptors were taken from a man aged 25 to 40 in good health. CDR3s include the opening cysteine and the closing phenylalanine or tryptophan. Each record gives: J gene, D gene, V gene, clone size, CDR3 DNA, CDR3 protein. A D gene is named only where the DNA matches it firmly. Clone size appears in some rows only: once, few, many, or a class for an expanded clone.

j_gene: TRBJ2-7
d_gene: NA
v_gene: TRBV2
abundance: NA
CDR3nt: TGTGCCAGCAGTCTCGTGTACGAGCAGTACTTC
CDR3aa: CASSLVYEQYF

j_gene: TRBJ1-4
d_gene: NA
v_gene: TRBV7-9
abundance: few
CDR3nt: TGTGCCAGCAGCTTAATAAGGGAAAAACTGTTTTTT
CDR3aa: CASSLIREKLFF

j_gene: TRBJ1-6
d_gene: NA
v_gene: TRBV14
abundance: NA
CDR3nt: TGTGCCAGCAGCCAAGAACGGGGGGAGTATTCACCCCTCCACTTT
CDR3aa: CASSQERGEYSPLHF

j_gene: TRBJ2-7
d_gene: NA
v_gene: TRBV27
abundance: NA
CDR3nt: TGTGCCAGCAGTTCACGGACTCACCCCTACGAGCAGTACTTC
CDR3aa: CASSSRTHPYEQYF

j_gene: TRBJ2-5
d_gene: TRBD1
v_gene: TRBV28
abundance: NA
CDR3nt: TGTGCCAGCAGGACCTCGGACAGGGCGGAGGACTGGCTGAGGGAGACCCAGTACTTC
CDR3aa: CASRTSDRAEDWLRETQYF

j_gene: TRBJ1-1
d_gene: NA
v_gene: TRBV19
abundance: NA
CDR3nt: TGTGCCAGTATCGACGGGTCCCAACGGAACACTGAAGCTTTCTTT
CDR3aa: CASIDGSQRNTEAFF

j_gene: TRBJ1-2
d_gene: TRBD1
v_gene: TRBV4-2
abundance: NA
CDR3nt: TGTGCCAGCAGCCAACAAAGACAGGGTAACTATGGCTACACCTTC
CDR3aa: CASSQQRQGNYGYTF

j_gene: TRBJ2-7
d_gene: NA
v_gene: TRBV21-1
abundance: NA
CDR3nt: TGTGCCAGCAGGACACAAAAGGGGACAGGGGGTTACGAGCAGTACTTC
CDR3aa: CASRTQKGTGGYEQYF

j_gene: TRBJ1-2
d_gene: TRBD1
v_gene: TRBV7-2
abundance: few
CDR3nt: TGTGCCAGCAGCTTAGGGACAGGGAATGGCTACACCTTC
CDR3aa: CASSLGTGNGYTF

j_gene: TRBJ2-3
d_gene: NA
v_gene: TRBV12-5
abundance: NA
CDR3nt: TGTGCTAGTGGTTTGACGGCTAGCGCGACAGATACGCAGTATTTT
CDR3aa: CASGLTASATDTQYF

j_gene: TRBJ2-1
d_gene: NA
v_gene: TRBV19
abundance: NA
CDR3nt: TGTGCCAGTAGAGATCGACAAAGCTCCTACAATGAGCAGTTCTTC
CDR3aa: CASRDRQSSYNEQFF

j_gene: TRBJ1-6
d_gene: NA
v_gene: TRBV28
abundance: NA
CDR3nt: TGTGCCAGCGGGAGTCCTAGCGCCTATAATTCACCCCTCCACTTT
CDR3aa: CASGSPSAYNSPLHF

j_gene: TRBJ2-1
d_gene: TRBD2
v_gene: TRBV5-1
abundance: NA
CDR3nt: TGCGCCAGCAGCACGGGACTAGCGGTCTACAATGAGCAGTTCTTC
CDR3aa: CASSTGLAVYNEQFF

j_gene: TRBJ2-3
d_gene: NA
v_gene: TRBV10-3
abundance: NA
CDR3nt: TGTGCCTCCTCTAGTAGCCTCCCCACGGATACGCAGTATTTT
CDR3aa: CASSSSLPTDTQYF

j_gene: TRBJ2-7
d_gene: NA
v_gene: TRBV21-1
abundance: NA
CDR3nt: TGTGCCAGCAGCTCAAACCCGCGGAGCTCCTACGAGCAGTACTTC
CDR3aa: CASSSNPRSSYEQYF

j_gene: TRBJ2-3
d_gene: TRBD2
v_gene: TRBV25-1
abundance: NA
CDR3nt: TGTGCCAGCAGTCATCAGCGGGAGGGCCATGGCACGCAGTATTTT
CDR3aa: CASSHQREGHGTQYF

j_gene: TRBJ2-2
d_gene: TRBD1
v_gene: TRBV18
abundance: NA
CDR3nt: TGTGCCAGCTCACCACCTTTCGGGACAGGGGGCACCGGGGAGCTGTTTTTT
CDR3aa: CASSPPFGTGGTGELFF

j_gene: TRBJ2-3
d_gene: TRBD2
v_gene: TRBV7-9
abundance: NA
CDR3nt: TGTGCCAGCAGCTTGGGACTAGCGGGGCTTTGGGGCACAGATACGCAGTATTTT
CDR3aa: CASSLGLAGLWGTDTQYF

j_gene: TRBJ2-7
d_gene: TRBD2
v_gene: TRBV5-4
abundance: few
CDR3nt: TGTGCCAGCAGCCAAGGACTAGACTACGAGCAGTACTTC
CDR3aa: CASSQGLDYEQYF

j_gene: TRBJ2-7
d_gene: TRBD1
v_gene: TRBV10-3
abundance: NA
CDR3nt: TGTGCCATCACTCCCGGGACAGGGGAGTACGAGCAGTACTTC
CDR3aa: CAITPGTGEYEQYF

j_gene: TRBJ1-1
d_gene: NA
v_gene: TRBV6-2/TRBV6-3
abundance: NA
CDR3nt: TGTGCCAGCAGTTACGCTGTCCGGAACACTGAAGCTTTCTTT
CDR3aa: CASSYAVRNTEAFF

j_gene: TRBJ2-3
d_gene: NA
v_gene: TRBV19
abundance: NA
CDR3nt: TGTGCCAGTAGTGTATCCGATACGCAGTATTTT
CDR3aa: CASSVSDTQYF

j_gene: TRBJ1-2
d_gene: NA
v_gene: TRBV19
abundance: NA
CDR3nt: TGTGCCAGTAGCCGGGACGGGAACTATGGCTACACCTTC
CDR3aa: CASSRDGNYGYTF

j_gene: TRBJ2-4
d_gene: NA
v_gene: TRBV21-1
abundance: NA
CDR3nt: TGTGCCAGCAGCAAAATATGGGGGCGGATCAGAGGAGCCAAAAACATTCAGTACTTC
CDR3aa: CASSKIWGRIRGAKNIQYF

j_gene: TRBJ1-1
d_gene: TRBD1
v_gene: TRBV7-9
abundance: NA
CDR3nt: TGTGCCAGCAGCTTAATGGCAGGGGGGAACACTGAAGCTTTCTTT
CDR3aa: CASSLMAGGNTEAFF

j_gene: TRBJ2-2
d_gene: TRBD2
v_gene: TRBV30
abundance: NA
CDR3nt: TGTGGTAGCGGGACGAACACCGGGGAGCTGTTTTTT
CDR3aa: CGSGTNTGELFF

j_gene: TRBJ1-1
d_gene: NA
v_gene: TRBV18
abundance: few
CDR3nt: TGTGCCAGCTCACCTTCGACAGGCCTGAACACTGAAGCTTTCTTT
CDR3aa: CASSPSTGLNTEAFF